The present TCR beta chain was sequenced within a study of technical replicates of blood from a handful of donors. Profiled with immunoSEQ multiplex PCR; TCRdb holds only in-frame clones, not every one. The table lists 55,000 to 75,000 clones, about 95% of them singletons. This clonotype was obtained from a human donor in good health. Some clones in this sample may be carry-over from other donors' samples. Sequencing input: PBMCs.

The CDR3 protein is CASSVDSSANYGYTF. The DNA of the CDR3 is TGTGCCAGCAGCGTAGACAGCTCAGCTAACTATGGCTACACCTTC. The rearrangement uses TRBV9 and TRBJ1-2, with D hard to call. The CDR3 totals 15 residues. V lost 0 bases to trimming and J lost 0 bases, with 9 bases between them. Germline-derived CDR1 and CDR2 are SGDLS and YYNGEE.